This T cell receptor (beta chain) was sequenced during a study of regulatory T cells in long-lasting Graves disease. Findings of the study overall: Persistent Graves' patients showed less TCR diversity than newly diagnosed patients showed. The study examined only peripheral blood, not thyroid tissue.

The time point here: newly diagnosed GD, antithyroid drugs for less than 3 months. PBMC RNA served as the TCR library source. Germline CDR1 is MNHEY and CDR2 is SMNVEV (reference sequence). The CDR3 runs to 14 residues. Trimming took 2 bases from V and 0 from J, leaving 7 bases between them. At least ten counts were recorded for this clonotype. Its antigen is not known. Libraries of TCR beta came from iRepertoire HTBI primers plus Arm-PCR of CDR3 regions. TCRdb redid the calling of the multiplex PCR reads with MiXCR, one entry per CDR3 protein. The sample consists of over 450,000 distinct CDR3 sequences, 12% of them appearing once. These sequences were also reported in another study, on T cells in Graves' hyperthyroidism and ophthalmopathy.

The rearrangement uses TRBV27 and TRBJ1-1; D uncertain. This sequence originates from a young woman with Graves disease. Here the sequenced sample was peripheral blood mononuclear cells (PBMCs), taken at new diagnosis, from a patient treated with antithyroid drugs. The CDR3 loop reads CASSLSRMNTEAFF. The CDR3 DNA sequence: TGTGCCAGCAGTTTAAGTCGAATGAACACTGAAGCTTTCTTT.